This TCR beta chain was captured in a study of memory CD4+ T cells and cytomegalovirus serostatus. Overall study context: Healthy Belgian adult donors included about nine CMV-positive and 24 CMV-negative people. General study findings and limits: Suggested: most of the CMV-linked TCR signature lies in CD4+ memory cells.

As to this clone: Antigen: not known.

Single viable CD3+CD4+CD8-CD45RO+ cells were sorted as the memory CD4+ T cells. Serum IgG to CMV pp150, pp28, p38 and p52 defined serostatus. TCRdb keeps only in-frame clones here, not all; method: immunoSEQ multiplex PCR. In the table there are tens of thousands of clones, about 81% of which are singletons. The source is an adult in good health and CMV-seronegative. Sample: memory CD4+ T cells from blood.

The CDR3 spells CASSQMGPGGNYGYTF. As DNA, the CDR3 is TGTGCCAGCAGCCAAATGGGACCCGGAGGGAACTATGGCTACACCTTC. V is TRBV14 and J is TRBJ1-2; D might be TRBD1 (5 bases). V was shortened by 2 bases and J by 2 bases, with 15 bases between the two germline ends. The germline gives CDR1 SGHDN, CDR2 FVKESK. The CDR3 is made up of 16 amino acids.